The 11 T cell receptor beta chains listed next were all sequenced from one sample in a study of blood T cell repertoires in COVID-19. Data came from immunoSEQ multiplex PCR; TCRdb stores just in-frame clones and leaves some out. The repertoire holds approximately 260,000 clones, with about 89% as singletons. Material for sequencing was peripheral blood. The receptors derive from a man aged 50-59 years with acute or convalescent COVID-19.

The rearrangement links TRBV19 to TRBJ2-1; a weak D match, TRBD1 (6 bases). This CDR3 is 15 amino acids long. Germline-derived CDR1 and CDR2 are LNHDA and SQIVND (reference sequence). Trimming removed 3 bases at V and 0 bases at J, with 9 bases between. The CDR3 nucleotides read TGTGCCAGTAGTATGCAAGGGGGCTCCTACAATGAGCAGTTCTTC. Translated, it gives CASSMQGGSYNEQFF.

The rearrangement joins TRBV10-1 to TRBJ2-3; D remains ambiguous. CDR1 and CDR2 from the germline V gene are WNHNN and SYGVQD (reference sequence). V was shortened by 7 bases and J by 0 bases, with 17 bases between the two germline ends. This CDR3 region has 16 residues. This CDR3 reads CASNYGPGLSTDTQYF. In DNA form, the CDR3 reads TGCGCCAGCAATTATGGTCCAGGCCTTAGCACAGATACGCAGTATTTT.

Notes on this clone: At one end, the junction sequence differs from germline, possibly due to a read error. The CDR3 loop is CASSLGGSTGGTQYF. CDR3 nucleotide sequence: TGTGCTAGCAGCTTAGGGGGATCCACCGGGGGGACCCAGTACTTC. The V and J genes are TRBV7-7 and TRBJ2-5; D tentatively fits TRBD1 or TRBD2 (6 bases each). Germline CDR1 reads SSHAT; CDR2 reads FNYEAQ (reference sequence). CDR3 length: 15 residues. Using reference TRBV7-7 and TRBJ2-5 for the parts outside the CDR3, the full variable domain is GAGVSQSPRYKVTKRGQDVTLRCDPISSHATLYWYQQALGQGPEFLTYFNYEAQPDKSGLPSDRFSAERPEGSISTLTIQRTEQRDSAMYRCASSLGGSTGGTQYFGPGTRLLVL.

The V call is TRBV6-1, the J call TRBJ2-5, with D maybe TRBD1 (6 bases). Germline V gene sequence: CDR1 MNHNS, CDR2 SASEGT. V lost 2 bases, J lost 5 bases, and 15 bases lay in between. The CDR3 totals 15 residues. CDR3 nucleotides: TGTGCCAGCAGTGAAATACAGGGAATAATGGAGACCCAGTACTTC. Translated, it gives CASSEIQGIMETQYF.

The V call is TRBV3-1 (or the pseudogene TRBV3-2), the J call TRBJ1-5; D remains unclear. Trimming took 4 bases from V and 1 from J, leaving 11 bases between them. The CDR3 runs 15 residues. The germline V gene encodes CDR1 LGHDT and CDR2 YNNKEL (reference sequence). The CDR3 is CASSLGSTSNQPQHF. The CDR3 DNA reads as TGTGCCAGCAGCCTCGGGAGTACGAGCAATCAGCCCCAGCATTTT.

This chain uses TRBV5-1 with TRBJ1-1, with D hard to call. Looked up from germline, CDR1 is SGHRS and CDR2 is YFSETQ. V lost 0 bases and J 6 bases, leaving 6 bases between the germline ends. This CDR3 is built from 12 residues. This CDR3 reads CASSLGQAEAFF. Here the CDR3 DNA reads TGCGCCAGCAGCTTGGGCCAGGCTGAAGCTTTCTTT.

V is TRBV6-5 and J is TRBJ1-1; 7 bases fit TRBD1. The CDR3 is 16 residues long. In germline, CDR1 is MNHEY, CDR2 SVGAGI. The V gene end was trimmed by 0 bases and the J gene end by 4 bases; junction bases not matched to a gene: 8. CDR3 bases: TGTGCCAGCAGTTACTCGACAGGGCACCTATTCACTGAAGCTTTCTTT. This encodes CASSYSTGHLFTEAFF.

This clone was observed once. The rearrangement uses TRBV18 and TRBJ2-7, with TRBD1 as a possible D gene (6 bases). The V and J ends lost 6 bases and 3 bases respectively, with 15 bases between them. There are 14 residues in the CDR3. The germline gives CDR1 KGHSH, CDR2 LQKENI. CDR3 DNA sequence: TGTGCCAGCTCCCCGGACAGCCTCTTCTACGAGCAGTACTTC. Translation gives CASSPDSLFYEQYF.

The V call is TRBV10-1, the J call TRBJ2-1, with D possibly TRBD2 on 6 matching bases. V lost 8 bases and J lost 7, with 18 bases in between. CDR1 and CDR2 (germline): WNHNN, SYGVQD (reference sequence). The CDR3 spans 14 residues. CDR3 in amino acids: CASSDGGPSNEQFF. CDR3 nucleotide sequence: TGCGCCAGCTCCGACGGGGGACCATCGAATGAGCAGTTCTTC.

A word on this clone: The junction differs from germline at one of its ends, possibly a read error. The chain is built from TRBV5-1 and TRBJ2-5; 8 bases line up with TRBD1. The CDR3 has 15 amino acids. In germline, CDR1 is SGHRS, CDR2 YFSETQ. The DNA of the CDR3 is TGCGCCAGCAGCTTGGAAACAGGGGGTCCAAGAAGAAGGCACTTC. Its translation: CASSLETGGPRRRHF.

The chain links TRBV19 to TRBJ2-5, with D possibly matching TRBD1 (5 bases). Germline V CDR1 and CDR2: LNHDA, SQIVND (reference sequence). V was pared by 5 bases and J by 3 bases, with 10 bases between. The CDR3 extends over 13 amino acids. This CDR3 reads CASSARREETQYF. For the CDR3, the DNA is TGTGCCAGTAGTGCTCGCAGGGAAGAGACCCAGTACTTC.